The rows below give T cell receptor beta chains drawn from one sample of a study of OX40 agonist ivuxolimab in advanced cancers. Clones were read by immunoSEQ multiplex PCR, and TCRdb kept only the in-frame ones, dropping some. The table has tens of thousands of clones, 70% to 90% seen once; the top ten hold approximately 0.8%. Source: CD4+ or CD8+ T cells sorted from blood, taken in a trial of the OX40 agonist ivuxolimab. All receptors derive from an adult with an advanced solid tumor such as melanoma, head and neck, liver or kidney cancer. CDR3s include the opening cysteine and the closing phenylalanine or tryptophan. A D gene is named only where the DNA matches it firmly. For some rows the clone size is stated as once, few or many, or as a class when expanded; others skip it.

>TRBV15|TRBJ2-3|NA|NA
CATSRGQRADTQYF
TGTGCCACCAGCAGAGGTCAGAGGGCAGATACGCAGTATTTT
>TRBV30|TRBJ1-1|NA|NA
CAWSADRVAEAFF
TGTGCCTGGAGTGCGGATCGGGTGGCTGAAGCTTTCTTT
>TRBV15|TRBJ2-7|NA|NA
CATSRGVISYEQYF
TGTGCCACCAGCAGGGGGGTTATCTCCTACGAGCAGTACTTC
>TRBV2|TRBJ2-1|NA|TRBD2
CASSRRRERNEQFF
TGTGCCAGCAGCCGCCGGCGGGAGAGAAATGAGCAGTTCTTC
>TRBV14|TRBJ2-3|NA|NA
CASSQGITQYF
TGTGCCAGCAGCCAGGGGATTACGCAGTATTTT
>TRBV4-2|TRBJ2-3|few|NA
CASSQEVATRRTQYF
TGTGCCAGCAGCCAAGAGGTAGCGACCCGGCGTACGCAGTATTTT
>TRBV7-9|TRBJ2-7|NA|TRBD1
CASSYGQADSYEQYF
TGTGCCAGCAGCTATGGACAGGCGGACTCCTACGAGCAGTACTTC
>TRBV28|TRBJ2-1|NA|NA
CASSLKGGGYNEQFF
TGTGCCAGCAGTTTGAAGGGAGGAGGTTACAATGAGCAGTTCTTC
>TRBV28|TRBJ1-5|NA|NA
CASSRQLLEPQHF
TGTGCCAGCAGTCGACAGCTCCTAGAGCCCCAGCATTTT
>TRBV9|TRBJ2-1|NA|NA
CASSVALVSEQFF
TGTGCCAGCAGCGTAGCCCTAGTATCTGAGCAGTTCTTC
>TRBV2|TRBJ2-6|NA|TRBD1
CASMGDRLSSGANVLTF
TGTGCCAGCATGGGGGACAGGCTTTCGTCCGGGGCCAACGTCCTGACTTTC
>TRBV10-3|TRBJ2-5|NA|NA
CAISEYVGVETQYF
TGTGCCATCAGTGAGTATGTGGGCGTGGAGACCCAGTACTTC
>TRBV28|TRBJ2-7|few|NA
CASSLEIATEQYF
TGTGCCAGCAGTTTAGAAATAGCTACCGAGCAGTACTTC
>TRBV6-5|TRBJ2-5|NA|TRBD1
CATRPGQGQETQYF
TGTGCCACTAGACCGGGACAGGGACAAGAGACCCAGTACTTC
>TRBV6-1|TRBJ1-2|NA|TRBD1
CASRAGTGANYGYTF
TGTGCCAGCAGGGCCGGGACAGGGGCTAACTATGGCTACACCTTC
>TRBV2|TRBJ2-2|NA|TRBD1
CASRWDSFTGELFF
TGTGCCAGCCGATGGGACAGCTTCACCGGGGAGCTGTTTTTT
>TRBV28|TRBJ2-7|NA|NA
CASSLTYEQYF
TGTGCCAGCAGTCTCACCTACGAGCAGTACTTC
>TRBV30|TRBJ1-5|NA|NA
CAWSLDLNQPQHF
TGTGCCTGGAGTTTGGACCTCAATCAGCCCCAGCATTTT
>TRBV7-2|TRBJ2-1|NA|TRBD2
CASSFISGSEQFF
TGTGCCAGCAGCTTCATTAGCGGGTCTGAGCAGTTCTTC
>TRBV5-1|TRBJ1-1|once|NA
CASSLGGGGQAFF
TGCGCCAGCAGCTTGGGCGGAGGGGGGCAAGCTTTCTTT
>TRBV29-1|TRBJ1-5|NA|NA
CSVGSANQPQHF
TGCAGCGTTGGTTCGGCTAATCAGCCCCAGCATTTT